This T cell receptor (beta chain) derives from a study of T cells in tumors after PD-1 blockade. Site-matched primary tumor biopsies were taken before and after PD-1 blockade. The CDR3 extends over 15 amino acids. Germline CDR1 and CDR2: SNHLY and FYNNEI. The V and J ends lost 10 bases and 5 bases respectively, with 23 bases between them. Here immunoSEQ multiplex PCR was the method, and the copy in TCRdb shows in-frame clones only, minus some. The sample holds 4,000 or so clones, around two thirds seen once. This TCR came from a human donor with basal cell carcinoma. The chain combines TRBV2 with TRBJ2-5; D is perhaps TRBD1 or TRBD2 (5 bases each). This specimen consisted of tumor tissue, obtained before anti-PD-1 treatment. The CDR3 spells CATALFGAPGETQYF. For the CDR3, the DNA is TGTGCCACCGCCCTTTTCGGGGCCCCCGGGGAGACCCAGTACTTC.